The next 9 T cell receptor beta chains were all read from a single sample in a study of control samples from healthy donors and cancer patients. The data were produced by immunoSEQ multiplex PCR, yet TCRdb's version contains in-frame clones alone and is incomplete. The sample has about 170,000 clones, about 91% seen once. The specimen sequenced was blood. The receptors derive from a woman under 40 in good health.

This chain connects TRBV30 to TRBJ2-5; 7 bases are a match to TRBD2. V lost 0 bases to trimming and J lost 5 bases; unmatched junction nucleotides: 9. The V gene's germline CDR1 is GTSNPN and CDR2 SVGIG (reference sequence). The CDR3 length is 15 residues. The CDR3 DNA is TGTGCCTGGAGTGTTAGCGGGTTGCGCCAGGAGACCCAGTACTTC. Encoded protein: CAWSVSGLRQETQYF.

The chain combines TRBV7-2 with TRBJ2-7, with D possibly TRBD2 on 6 matching bases. Germline CDR1 reads SGHTA; CDR2 reads FQGNSA. This CDR3 region has 15 residues. V was trimmed by 3 bases and J by 0 bases, leaving 12 bases between them. CDR3 DNA: TGTGCCAGCAGCTTCCGGGACTCCAGCTCCTACGAGCAGTACTTC. It yields the protein CASSFRDSSSYEQYF. Full variable domain (rest looked up from reference TRBV7-2 and TRBJ2-7): GAGVSQSPSNKVTEKGKDVELRCDPISGHTALYWYRQSLGQGLEFLIYFQGNSAPDKSGLPSDRFSAERTGGSVSTLTIQRTQQEDSAVYLCASSFRDSSSYEQYFGPGTRLTVT.

This clone was seen a handful of times. The chain joins TRBV6-6 to TRBJ1-5, with TRBD1 matching 7 bases. Germline loops: CDR1 MNHNY, CDR2 SVGAGI (reference sequence). This CDR3 has 18 residues. J gave up 2 bases and V 5 bases, and 15 bases lay outside the gene matches. Here the CDR3 reads CASSRRGVRQGGNQPQHF. The CDR3 DNA is TGTGCCAGCAGTCGAAGGGGGGTTCGACAGGGTGGCAATCAGCCCCAGCATTTT.

The rearrangement uses TRBV5-6 and TRBJ2-7; 7 bases line up with TRBD1. Per the germline V gene, CDR1 is SGHDT and CDR2 is YYEEEE. CDR3 size: 16 residues. With V trimmed by 5 bases and J by 3 bases, 14 bases remained unmatched. The CDR3, as DNA: TGTGCCAGCAGAACGGACAGTTTAGGGGGCTTCTACGAGCAGTACTTC. Protein: CASRTDSLGGFYEQYF. Full variable domain (remainder filled in from reference TRBV5-6 and TRBJ2-7): DAGVTQSPTHLIKTRGQQVTLRCSPKSGHDTVSWYQQALGQGPQFIFQYYEEEERQRGNFPDRFSGHQFPNYSSELNVNALLLGDSALYLCASRTDSLGGFYEQYFGPGTRLTVT.

This clone was seen just once. The chain carries TRBV4-2 and TRBJ2-2; D is possibly TRBD1 (6 bases). Trimming shortened V by 1 base and J by 4 bases, and 13 bases separated the two germline ends. Germline V gene lookup returns CDR1 LGHNA and CDR2 YNFKEQ. This CDR3 is 16 amino acids long. The CDR3 region is CASSQGGGGVTGELFF. CDR3 coding DNA: TGTGCCAGCAGCCAAGGAGGGGGTGGTGTCACCGGGGAGCTGTTTTTT.

The chain is built from TRBV5-1 and TRBJ2-5; 8 bases line up with TRBD1. The CDR3 sequence is 16 residues long. Germline CDR1 reads SGHRS; CDR2 reads YFSETQ. Losses at the gene ends were 4 bases for V and 2 bases for J; bases not matched to a gene: 10. CDR3 nucleotides: TGCGCCAGCAGCCTAGGACAGGGAATTAGGCAAGAGACCCAGTACTTC. Translated, it gives CASSLGQGIRQETQYF.

The count of this clone is one. The CDR3 bases are TGTGCCAGCAGTTTTGCGGGATTCACAGATACGCAGTATTTT. Translating it yields CASSFAGFTDTQYF. The chain recombines TRBV27 with TRBJ2-3; weak D call: TRBD2 (6 bases). The CDR3 length is 14 residues. CDR1 is MNHEY and CDR2 is SMNVEV in the germline V gene (reference sequence). Deletions cut 3 bases from V and 2 bases from J, with 9 bases between.

The chain is built from TRBV19 and TRBJ1-5; 7 bases map to TRBD1. Trimming took 3 bases from V and 3 from J; bases not matched to a gene: 8. Per germline, CDR1 LNHDA and CDR2 SQIVND (reference sequence). This CDR3 is built from 16 residues. The CDR3 spells CASSMDRDSLNQPQHF. Here the CDR3 DNA reads TGTGCCAGTAGTATGGATAGGGACAGCCTCAATCAGCCCCAGCATTTT.

The chain combines TRBV7-9 with TRBJ2-2; TRBD1 might be the D (6 bases). Trimming removed 6 bases from V and 4 bases from J, with 9 bases in between. There are 13 residues in the CDR3. Germline CDR1 reads SEHNR; CDR2 reads FQNEAQ (reference sequence). The CDR3 is CASRLTGTGELFF. CDR3 DNA sequence: TGTGCCAGCAGATTGACAGGCACCGGGGAGCTGTTTTTT.